Listed here are 21 T cell receptor beta chains from one sample, sequenced in a study of T cells in Graves' hyperthyroidism and ophthalmopathy. Amplified TCR beta CDR3 regions came from RNA transcripts. Initially, a first-round RT-PCR of the TCR CDR3 employed the HTBI primer set. Each CDR3 protein is one row after TCRdb ran MiXCR on the multiplex PCR reads. Found here are 500,000 to 650,000 distinct CDR3 sequences, roughly 14% of them singletons; the top ten hold approximately 12%. Material for sequencing was blood. Receptors were obtained from a woman in her fifties or sixties with Graves' ophthalmopathy.

In its sample, this clonotype was seen many times. The V gene is TRBV7-2, the J gene TRBJ2-3; 12 bases are shared with TRBD2. This CDR3 contains 18 residues. With 0 bases clipped from V and 2 bases from J, the junction kept 6 bases outside the gene matches. In germline, CDR1 is SGHTA, CDR2 FQGNSA. This CDR3 is CASSLARTSGTFTDTQYF. As DNA, the CDR3 is TGTGCCAGCAGCTTAGCGAGGACTAGCGGGACTTTCACAGATACGCAGTATTTT.

The count of this clonotype is one. This chain links TRBV4-1 with TRBJ2-1, with 11 bases fitting TRBD2. The ends lost 6 bases at V and 3 bases at J; junction bases unmatched: 7. The CDR3 contains 16 residues. Germline CDR1 and CDR2: MGHRA and YSYEKL. As DNA, the CDR3 is TGCGCCAGCAGAGGGACTAGCGGAGATTTCTACAATGAGCAGTTCTTC. This gives the protein CASRGTSGDFYNEQFF.

Only a few counts were recorded for this clonotype. V usage is TRBV5-1 and J usage is TRBJ2-3; 14 nucleotides align to TRBD2. Per germline, CDR1 SGHRS and CDR2 YFSETQ. The trim removed 3 bases at V and 1 base at J, leaving 13 bases unmatched. This CDR3 is built from 20 residues. CDR3 amino acids: CASSSGTGLAGGVGTDTQYF. In nucleotides, the CDR3 is TGCGCCAGCAGCTCCGGAACCGGACTAGCGGGAGGAGTTGGCACAGATACGCAGTATTTT.

At least ten counts were recorded for this clonotype. This chain connects TRBV27 to TRBJ1-5, with D possibly TRBD1 on 5 matching bases. This CDR3 comprises 15 residues. V was cut by 3 bases and J by 0 bases, with 9 bases left in between. The V gene's germline CDR1 is MNHEY and CDR2 SMNVEV (reference sequence). Written as DNA, the CDR3 is TGTGCCAGCAGTTTGGGGACCTATAGCAATCAGCCCCAGCATTTT. Its translation: CASSLGTYSNQPQHF.

This clonotype occurred many times. The chain joins TRBV27 to TRBJ2-7; 12 bases fit TRBD2. Germline V lookup: CDR1 MNHEY, CDR2 SMNVEV (reference sequence). The CDR3 totals 16 residues. The V segment lost 5 bases and the J segment 4 bases; nucleotides outside the gene matches: 9. CDR3 nucleotide sequence: TGTGCCAGCAGTCCAAACCCGGGACTAGCGGGTTACGAGCAGTACTTC. This sequence encodes CASSPNPGLAGYEQYF.

This clonotype was counted only a few times. The chain employs TRBV6-2 or TRBV6-3 and TRBJ1-5; D unclear. The CDR3 loop spans 15 amino acids. Deletions cut 4 bases from V and 1 base from J, with 11 bases between. Germline CDR1 is MNHEY and CDR2 is SVGEGT. CDR3 loop: CASSLVGSSNQPQHF. DNA of the CDR3: TGTGCCAGCAGTTTGGTGGGCTCGAGCAATCAGCCCCAGCATTTT.

This clonotype was recorded at least ten times. The chain uses TRBV5-6 and TRBJ2-1; D possibly matches TRBD1 or TRBD2 (5 bases each). V lost 1 base and J lost 5, with 13 bases in between. The CDR3 runs 15 residues. The germline V gene has CDR1 SGHDT and CDR2 YYEEEE. For the CDR3, the DNA is TGTGCCAGCAGCTTGTTGGGACCGATCAACAATGAGCAGTTCTTC. Its protein product is CASSLLGPINNEQFF. Together with reference TRBV5-6 and TRBJ2-1, the CDR3 gives the full variable domain: DAGVTQSPTHLIKTRGQQVTLRCSPKSGHDTVSWYQQALGQGPQFIFQYYEEEERQRGNFPDRFSGHQFPNYSSELNVNALLLGDSALYLCASSLLGPINNEQFFGPGTRLTVL.

This clonotype was seen ten or more times. The V and J genes are TRBV11-1 and TRBJ2-5; D is ambiguous. V was pared by 4 bases and J by 6 bases, with 15 bases between. The CDR3 runs 14 residues. The V gene's germline CDR1 is SGHAT and CDR2 FQDESV (reference sequence). The CDR3 protein is CASSSWTSSKTQYF. The CDR3 DNA sequence: TGTGCCAGCAGCTCCTGGACCTCATCCAAGACCCAGTACTTC.

In its sample, this clonotype was seen many times. This rearrangement joins TRBV15 to TRBJ2-7; D is unresolved. The CDR3 loop spans 15 amino acids. Germline V gene lookup returns CDR1 LNHNV and CDR2 YYDKDF (reference sequence). Between the trimmed V and J ends, which lost 0 bases and 3 bases, there was a span of 12 bases. CDR3 region: CATSREAKKNYEQYF. The CDR3 DNA is TGTGCCACCAGCAGAGAGGCGAAAAAGAACTACGAGCAGTACTTC.

A few counts support this clonotype. A much larger clone is a single base away; this may be a read error. The rearrangement joins TRBV2 to TRBJ1-5, with 10 bases matching TRBD1. The CDR3 is made up of 15 amino acids. The trim removed 8 bases at V and 3 bases at J, leaving 7 bases unmatched. In germline, CDR1 is SNHLY, CDR2 FYNNEI. The CDR3: CASGGQGGNNQPQHF. The CDR3 DNA follows: TGTGCCAGCGGAGGACAGGGGGGGAACAATCAGCCCCAGCATTTT. The full variable domain, in which reference TRBV2 and TRBJ1-5 provide the parts outside the CDR3, is EPEVTQTPSHQVTQMGQEVILRCVPISNHLYFYWYRQILGQKVEFLVSFYNNEISEKSEIFDDQFSVERPDGSNFTLKIRSTKLEDSAMYFCASGGQGGNNQPQHFGDGTRLSIL.

This chain links TRBV5-1 with TRBJ2-2; TRBD1 is a possible D gene (7 bases). With 0 bases removed from V and 7 bases from J, the gap between germline ends came to 13 bases. Germline V lookup: CDR1 SGHRS, CDR2 YFSETQ. The CDR3 covers 15 residues. CDR3 sequence reads: CASSLVAGGHGELFF. CDR3 bases: TGCGCCAGCAGCTTGGTTGCAGGGGGGCACGGGGAGCTGTTTTTT.

This clonotype is a singleton in its sample. Germline is not matched at one junction end, which may reflect a read error. The chain combines TRBV27 with TRBJ1-2; no clear D gene. Germline values: CDR1 MNHEY, CDR2 SMNVEV (reference sequence). This CDR3 contains 13 residues. Here the CDR3 reads CASSLEQSYGYAF. The CDR3 region has the DNA TGTGCCAGCAGTTTGGAACAGAGCTATGGCTACGCCTTC.

This clonotype was observed at least ten times. V is TRBV20-1 and J is TRBJ2-1, with D tentatively TRBD1 (5 bases). Trimming cost V 2 bases and J 8 bases, with 10 bases left between them. The V gene's germline CDR1 is DFQATT and CDR2 SNEGSKA (reference sequence). This CDR3 has 12 residues. The CDR3 coding sequence is TGCAGTGCTAGATGGCAGGGTCATGAGCAGTTCTTC. As protein: CSARWQGHEQFF.

The chain combines TRBV18 with TRBJ2-1; D might be TRBD1 (5 bases). Germline values: CDR1 KGHSH, CDR2 LQKENI. The CDR3 has 14 amino acids. The V end was cut by 6 bases, the J end by 3 bases, with 12 bases between. CDR3: CASSPFDSYNEQFF. In DNA form, the CDR3 reads TGTGCCAGCTCTCCGTTCGACAGCTACAATGAGCAGTTCTTC.

This clonotype occurred a few times. V usage is TRBV7-3 and J usage is TRBJ2-3; D is ambiguous. The V gene's germline CDR1 is SGHTA and CDR2 FQGTGA. The CDR3 runs to 15 residues. V lost 4 bases to trimming and J lost 2 bases, with 13 bases between them. This chain's CDR3 is CASSSGRQDTDTQYF. Written as DNA, the CDR3 is TGTGCCAGCAGCTCAGGCAGACAAGACACAGATACGCAGTATTTT. Full variable domain (outside the CDR3, taken from reference TRBV7-3 and TRBJ2-3): GAGVSQTPSNKVTEKGKYVELRCDPISGHTALYWYRQSLGQGPEFLIYFQGTGAADDSGLPNDRFFAVRPEGSVSTLKIQRTERGDSAVYLCASSSGRQDTDTQYFGPGTRLTVL.

This clonotype was seen repeatedly, ten times or more. The rearrangement links TRBV3-1 to TRBJ1-4; no firm D call. Germline V lookup: CDR1 LGHDT, CDR2 YNNKEL (reference sequence). Trimming pared 1 base from V and 8 bases from J, leaving 8 bases between. The CDR3 covers 13 residues. The CDR3 region is CASSQGDIEKLFF. The CDR3 DNA sequence: TGTGCCAGCAGCCAAGGGGATATAGAAAAACTGTTTTTT.

This clonotype was seen repeatedly, ten times or more. The chain carries TRBV2 and TRBJ1-2; D remains unclear. V was pared by 6 bases and J by 1 base, with 18 bases between. Germline V gene data show CDR1 as SNHLY and CDR2 as FYNNEI. The CDR3 extends over 16 amino acids. The CDR3, as DNA: TGTGCCAGCAGCGTAAGCCGGGAGGCGGATAACTATGGCTACACCTTC. This gives the protein CASSVSREADNYGYTF.

This clonotype was observed at least ten times. The rearrangement links TRBV15 to TRBJ2-3; 13 nucleotides line up with TRBD2. The germline V gene encodes CDR1 LNHNV and CDR2 YYDKDF (reference sequence). CDR3 length: 14 residues. V shed 6 bases and J 3 bases; nucleotides not matched to a gene: 0. CDR3 nucleotide sequence: TGTGCCACCAGGACTAGCGGGAGGACAGATACGCAGTATTTT. Translation: CATRTSGRTDTQYF.

This clonotype has ten or more counts. The chain couples TRBV30 to TRBJ1-2, with D perhaps matching TRBD1 (6 bases). Germline V gives CDR1 GTSNPN, CDR2 SVGIG (reference sequence). CDR3 length: 13 residues. The V end was cut by 3 bases, the J end by 7 bases, with 15 bases between. CDR3 DNA sequence: TGTGCCTGGAGCGCAGCAGGGGAGGCTGGCTACACCTTC. Its protein product is CAWSAAGEAGYTF.

This clonotype showed up just a few times. The rearrangement links TRBV9 to TRBJ2-7; D possibly corresponds to TRBD1 (6 bases). Germline V lookup: CDR1 SGDLS, CDR2 YYNGEE. The V end lost 3 bases, the J end lost 7 bases, and 14 bases lay between the germline ends. The CDR3 is made up of 13 amino acids. The CDR3 DNA reads as TGTGCCAGCAGCGCATCAGGGGTCGCGGAGCAGTACTTC. Translating it yields CASSASGVAEQYF.

Ten or more counts support this clonotype. The gene calls are TRBV4-3 and TRBJ2-7; 9 bases fit TRBD2. Germline V gene sequence: CDR1 LGHNA, CDR2 YSLEER. The CDR3 covers 15 residues. After removal of 0 bases from V and 6 bases from J, the junction contained 6 bases not matched to a gene. The CDR3 nucleotides are TGCGCCAGCAGCCAAGATGTGGCTAGCGGGATCGAGCAGTACTTC. As protein: CASSQDVASGIEQYF.